This is a list of T cell receptor beta chains from one sample in a study of blood T cell repertoires in COVID-19. Measured with immunoSEQ multiplex PCR; TCRdb has only the in-frame clones, and not every one. The sample holds about 87,000 clones, approximately 86% seen once. Input material: peripheral blood. The receptor source for this set is a man aged 35-49 years with acute or convalescent COVID-19. Both conserved end residues are part of each CDR3.

CDR3 protein: CASSLYLAGVITEQFF; V gene: TRBV5-4; J gene: TRBJ2-1
CDR3 protein: CASRKGQTNTEAFF; V gene: TRBV2; J gene: TRBJ1-1
CDR3 protein: CASSPTWNLGAGHEQFF; V gene: TRBV3-1/TRBV3-2; J gene: TRBJ2-1
CDR3 protein: CASSIVGQAGSPLHF; V gene: TRBV19; J gene: TRBJ1-6
CDR3 protein: CASSPAAGNNEQFF; V gene: TRBV7-2; J gene: TRBJ2-1
CDR3 protein: CASSEVRGQTTGNSPLHF; V gene: TRBV2; J gene: TRBJ1-6
CDR3 protein: CASSPAGSGANVLTF; V gene: TRBV5-5; J gene: TRBJ2-6
CDR3 protein: CASSYSRTGGGYGYTF; V gene: TRBV6-5; J gene: TRBJ1-2
CDR3 protein: CASTSGRDYGYTF; V gene: TRBV6-5; J gene: TRBJ1-2
CDR3 protein: CASRGTGETYEQYF; V gene: TRBV5-6; J gene: TRBJ2-7
CDR3 protein: CASTGQVNTEAFF; V gene: TRBV10-2; J gene: TRBJ1-1
CDR3 protein: CSASSDSSYNEQFF; V gene: TRBV20-1; J gene: TRBJ2-1
CDR3 protein: CASSQQGREQPQHF; V gene: TRBV6-5; J gene: TRBJ1-5
CDR3 protein: CSVGAGGEKLFF; V gene: TRBV29-1; J gene: TRBJ1-4
CDR3 protein: CASSGGTSGRQETQYF; V gene: TRBV9; J gene: TRBJ2-5
CDR3 protein: CASRSPGADTQYF; V gene: TRBV19; J gene: TRBJ2-3
CDR3 protein: CATRAGSQETQYF; V gene: TRBV27; J gene: TRBJ2-5